Below, one T cell receptor (beta chain) is given with its context. The antigen remains undetermined. Then a second PCR, running about 7 to 11 cycles, was carried out with a sample-barcoded 5' primer and a J-beta primer mix. Template switching added a 12-random-nucleotide identifier to every cDNA molecule. TCRdb used MiXCR to reprocess the 5' RACE reads, holding one entry per CDR3 protein. The sample has 700,000 to 900,000 distinct CDR3 sequences, about 53% seen once. The CDR3 has 11 amino acids. The germline V and J ends were trimmed by 10 bases and 3 bases, with 10 bases remaining between them. Germline CDR1 reads MNHEY; CDR2 reads SVGEGT. The data derive from a study of blood T cells in healthy people across ages. Study conclusions and caveats: Comparison with aged donors showed that long-lived donors had more naive CD4+ cells and higher diversity.

The specimen was blood. This rearrangement joins TRBV6-2 or TRBV6-3 to TRBJ2-7, with D unclear. The source is an elderly man in good health. The CDR3 region has the DNA TGTGCCACCTACATAAACTACGAGCAGTACTTC. Residues: CATYINYEQYF.